Shown below are 2 T cell receptor beta chains from a single sample sequenced in a study of blood T cell repertoires in COVID-19. TCRdb's copy holds only in-frame clones and misses some; the assay was immunoSEQ multiplex PCR. Among approximately 150,000 clones, around 87% were seen once, and the ten largest hold over 10%. Sample: peripheral blood. The receptors were gathered from a man aged 18 to 35 with COVID-19, enrolled during active disease.

This rearrangement joins TRBV2 to TRBJ2-1; TRBD1 matches at 8 bases. The CDR3 is 14 amino acids. V gave up 4 bases and J gave up 7 bases; unmatched junction bases: 6. The germline V gene has CDR1 SNHLY and CDR2 FYNNEI. This chain's CDR3 is CASSGSRTGNEQFF. DNA for the CDR3: TGTGCCAGCAGTGGGAGTCGGACAGGGAATGAGCAGTTCTTC.

The chain combines TRBV3-1 (or the pseudogene TRBV3-2) with TRBJ2-3; D might be TRBD1 (6 bases). The CDR3 contains 13 residues. Deletions cut 1 base from V and 5 bases from J, with 7 bases between. In germline, CDR1 is LGHDT, CDR2 YNNKEL (reference sequence). The CDR3 region has the DNA TGTGCCAGCAGCCAAGCGGGACAAGATACGCAGTATTTT. Translating gives CASSQAGQDTQYF.